This TCR beta chain came from a study of T cells in Graves' hyperthyroidism and ophthalmopathy. J was trimmed by 7 bases and V by 2 bases; bases with no gene match: 10. This CDR3 is 18 amino acids long. Germline V lookup: CDR1 SGHTA, CDR2 FQGTGA. Thyroid ultrasound, orbital computed tomography, clinical symptoms, and serum thyroxine and TRAb underpinned diagnoses. This clonotype was observed many times. There were TCR beta CDR3 regions amplified from RNA transcripts. HTBI primers were the set used in a first-round RT-PCR of the TCR CDR3. TCRdb processed the multiplex PCR reads anew with MiXCR; each CDR3 protein has one entry. Here the sample spans 40,000 to 65,000 distinct CDR3 sequences, less than 60% being singletons.

Input material: blood. The chain employs TRBV7-3 and TRBJ2-1, with 14 bases aligning to TRBD2. The source of this sequence is a woman between 45 and 60 years old with Graves' ophthalmopathy. CDR3 nucleotide sequence: TGTGCCAGCAGCTTACCAGGGACTAGCGGGAGATCACGGAATGAGCAGTTCTTC. Its protein is CASSLPGTSGRSRNEQFF.